This T cell receptor delta chain came from a study of gamma-delta T cells after stem cell transplantation. The CDR3 is 21 amino acids. The germline CDR1 and CDR2 sequences are TSWWSYY and QGS. V lost 2 bases, J lost 3 bases, and 18 bases stayed unmatched. TCRdb re-called the RT-PCR reads with CATT. The data hold some 4,500 delta-chain clones, with about 15% observed a single time. The clonotype originates from a human donor. It is not recorded whose cells these are; they may come from a transplant donor. Specimen: gamma-delta T cells. V and J are TRDV1 and TRDJ1; 13 bases align to TRDD3. The CDR3 is CALGEADSHWGIRSNADKLIF. CDR3 nucleotides: TGTGCTCTTGGGGAAGCGGACTCTCACTGGGGGATACGCTCAAACGCCGATAAACTCATCTTT.